This T cell receptor beta chain was sequenced during a study of shared clonotypes between healthy human individuals. Study-wide findings and caveats: The expectation was that sequencing depth would affect clonotype sharing among donors. Estimated richness was generally greater in naive than memory subsets.

Notes on this clone: Antigen: not known.

This CDR3 is 16 amino acids long. V gave up 2 bases and J gave up 6 bases; unmatched junction bases: 8. Germline CDR1 is SEHNR and CDR2 is FQNEAQ (reference sequence). Method: immunoSEQ multiplex PCR; TCRdb's copy keeps in-frame clones and lacks some. Counted here are a few million clones, more than 80% occurring once; the ten biggest clones make up around 0.14%. This sequence originates from a man between 18 and 35 years old in good health. The material sequenced was naive CD4+ T cells sorted from blood. The subset: CD45RA+ positively selected. The chain recombines TRBV7-9 with TRBJ2-7; 12 positions agree with TRBD2. The CDR3 reads CASSLQLAGGPGEQYF. Here the CDR3 DNA reads TGTGCCAGCAGCTTACAGCTAGCGGGAGGGCCAGGCGAGCAGTACTTC.